One TCR beta chain is described in this entry. In the same sample, other DNA sequences code for this CDR3. This sample stems from a study of shared clonotypes between healthy human individuals. TCRdb's table, derived via immunoSEQ multiplex PCR, lists solely in-frame clones and lacks some. The sample lists about 2.4 million clones, over 85% occurring once. Germline lookup yields CDR1 SGHRS and CDR2 YFSETQ. V gave up 1 base and J gave up 1 base, with 6 bases separating them. The CDR3 consists of 14 residues. This receptor was taken from a man younger than 30 in good health. The chain is built from TRBV5-1 and TRBJ2-1; D remains unclear. Sequencing was performed on naive CD4+ T cells sorted from blood. Subset defined: CD45RA+ positively selected. The CDR3 coding sequence is TGCGCCAGCAGCTTGAGTTCTTCCTACAATGAGCAGTTCTTC. Its protein is CASSLSSSYNEQFF.